Included here is one T cell receptor beta chain sequence, with context. This sample stems from a study of blood T cell repertoires in COVID-19. The wider study: Researchers got acute and convalescent COVID-19 samples from the United States, Italy and Spain. From T cells, B-cell-depleted T cells, or PBMCs came the material, which was cDNA or gDNA.

Sequenced by immunoSEQ multiplex PCR; TCRdb stores in-frame clones only, minus some. In the table there are about 70,000 clones, roughly three quarters of which are singletons. The CDR3 runs 14 residues. CDR1 and CDR2 from the germline V gene are SGHRS and YFSETQ. V lost 0 bases and J 3 bases, leaving 10 bases between the germline ends. The J gene is TRBJ2-7, the V gene TRBV5-1; possibly TRBD1 for D (5 bases). The clonotype comes from an elderly man with acute or convalescent COVID-19. Sequenced: peripheral blood. This CDR3 reads CASSLDGQGYEQYF. CDR3 coding DNA: TGCGCCAGCAGCTTGGATGGGCAGGGCTACGAGCAGTACTTC.